This T cell receptor (beta chain) appears in the sequencing data of a study of blood T cell repertoires in COVID-19. Study summary: The samples span acute and convalescent COVID-19 from the United States, Italy and Spain. The analysed material was cDNA or gDNA that came from T cells, B-cell-depleted T cells, or PBMCs.

The authors' processing: Estimates of nucleated cell counts were drawn from the amplification of reference gene primers. Method: immunoSEQ multiplex PCR; TCRdb's copy keeps in-frame clones and lacks some. V and J calls and clone size are as listed in that table; D and trimming were resolved from the DNA. Of about 26,000 clones in the sample, 80% to 90% are singletons; the top ten hold about 3%. The sequenced material came from peripheral blood. The sequence was collected from a human donor in a cohort sampled during active COVID-19.

The CDR3 nucleotides are TGTGCCAGCAGCCCCCACAGGAACTCCTACAATGAGCAGTTCTTC. Its translation: CASSPHRNSYNEQFF. The V and J genes are TRBV7-3 and TRBJ2-1, with D possibly being TRBD1 (5 bases). Trimming removed 5 bases from V and 0 bases from J, with 11 bases in between. Germline V gives CDR1 SGHTA, CDR2 FQGTGA. The CDR3 sequence is 15 residues long.